This TCR beta chain was profiled in a study of tumor-infiltrating lymphocytes in localized non-small cell lung cancer. Study-wide background: Some samples were collected after neoadjuvant chemotherapy; smokers, never-smokers and several histologies were included.

Broader study findings: Different pieces of the same tissue went to different assays, confounding technical variation with intratumor heterogeneity.

This CDR3 has 15 amino acids. V was cut by 2 bases and J by 4 bases, with 14 bases left in between. Germline values: CDR1 LNHDA, CDR2 SQIVND (reference sequence). The assay was immunoSEQ multiplex PCR, and TCRdb's table has in-frame clones only and misses some. Of fewer than 8,500 clones in the sample, roughly 69% were seen once. With respect to this clone: Its antigen is not known.

The rearrangement links TRBV19 to TRBJ1-1; D perhaps matches TRBD1 (6 bases). The clonotype was recovered from a human donor with non-small cell lung cancer. Material for sequencing was uninvolved lung tissue not adjacent to the tumor. CDR3 sequence reads: CASSISTGRGTEAFF. The CDR3, as DNA: TGTGCCAGTAGTATATCCACAGGGCGGGGCACTGAAGCTTTCTTT.